This T cell receptor (beta chain) stems from a study of OX40 agonist ivuxolimab in advanced cancers. Whole-study context: Six ivuxolimab dose levels, 0.01 to 10 mg/kg, were given intravenously every 2 weeks.

The CDR3 spans 14 residues. CDR1 is SGHRS, CDR2 YFSETQ, per germline. J lost 8 bases, V lost 2 bases, and 9 bases had no gene match. Profiling relied on immunoSEQ multiplex PCR, and the TCRdb table lists in-frame clones only, not all of them. In the table there are 100,000 or so clones, about nine tenths of which are singletons. The count of this clone is one. This TCR was recovered from an adult with an advanced solid tumor such as melanoma, head and neck, liver or kidney cancer. The gene calls are TRBV5-1 and TRBJ1-1, with 7 bases aligning to TRBD1. The sample consisted of CD4+ or CD8+ T cells sorted from blood, taken in a trial of the OX40 agonist ivuxolimab. The CDR3 bases are TGCGCCAGCAGCTTTGGGACAGAGGGGGTCGAAGCTTTCTTT. The encoded protein is CASSFGTEGVEAFF.